The source of this T cell receptor beta chain is a study of CD8 T cells in ankylosing spondylitis. General study findings and limits: With a CD8+ phenotype, disease-linked clones were relatively rare in peripheral blood. Ankylosing spondylitis blood seemed to carry a telltale TCR beta motif made of several highly homologous variants. Previously reported in reactive arthritis synovial fluid and blood were some of the motif variants. Disease-associated clones were reportedly significantly overrepresented in matched ankylosing spondylitis synovial fluid.

There are a few counts of this clonotype. As yet, its antigen is unknown. V lost 8 bases and J lost 5; bases outside the gene matches: 13. Per germline, CDR1 MNHEY and CDR2 SMNVEV (reference sequence). The CDR3 sequence is 16 residues long. Library preparation for TCR beta used quantitative 5'-RACE with molecular barcodes. TCRdb recomputed calls from the 5' RACE reads with MiXCR, one row per CDR3 protein. The sample includes under 950,000 distinct CDR3 sequences, roughly 19% seen only once; the top ten take under 20%. This TCR derives from a male donor with ankylosing spondylitis. The sample comprised blood, either unsorted or a sorted T cell fraction (not recorded which). The rearrangement links TRBV27 to TRBJ2-1, with TRBD2 identical over 9 bases. DNA of the CDR3: TGTGCCAGCCGTAGCGGGAGTCGATCAGTAAACAATGAGCAGTTCTTC. Residues: CASRSGSRSVNNEQFF.